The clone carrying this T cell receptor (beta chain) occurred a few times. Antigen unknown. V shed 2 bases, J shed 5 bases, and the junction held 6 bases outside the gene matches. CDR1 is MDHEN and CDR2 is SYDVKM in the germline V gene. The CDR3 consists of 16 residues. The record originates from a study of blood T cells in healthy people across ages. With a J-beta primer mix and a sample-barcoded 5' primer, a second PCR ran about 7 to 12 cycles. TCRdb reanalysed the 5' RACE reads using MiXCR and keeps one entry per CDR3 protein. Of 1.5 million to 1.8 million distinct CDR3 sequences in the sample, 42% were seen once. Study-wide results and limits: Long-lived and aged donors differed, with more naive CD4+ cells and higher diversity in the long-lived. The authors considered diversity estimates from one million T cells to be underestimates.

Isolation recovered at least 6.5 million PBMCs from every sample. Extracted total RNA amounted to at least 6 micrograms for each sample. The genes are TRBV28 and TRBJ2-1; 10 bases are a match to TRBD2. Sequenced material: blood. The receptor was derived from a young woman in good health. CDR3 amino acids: CASSLPGLAANNEQFF. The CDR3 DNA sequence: TGTGCCAGCAGTTTACCCGGACTAGCGGCCAACAATGAGCAGTTCTTC. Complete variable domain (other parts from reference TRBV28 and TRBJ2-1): DVKVTQSSRYLVKRTGEKVFLECVQDMDHENMFWYRQDPGLGLRLIYFSYDVKMKEKGDIPEGYSVSREKKERFSLILESASTNQTSMYLCASSLPGLAANNEQFFGPGTRLTVL.